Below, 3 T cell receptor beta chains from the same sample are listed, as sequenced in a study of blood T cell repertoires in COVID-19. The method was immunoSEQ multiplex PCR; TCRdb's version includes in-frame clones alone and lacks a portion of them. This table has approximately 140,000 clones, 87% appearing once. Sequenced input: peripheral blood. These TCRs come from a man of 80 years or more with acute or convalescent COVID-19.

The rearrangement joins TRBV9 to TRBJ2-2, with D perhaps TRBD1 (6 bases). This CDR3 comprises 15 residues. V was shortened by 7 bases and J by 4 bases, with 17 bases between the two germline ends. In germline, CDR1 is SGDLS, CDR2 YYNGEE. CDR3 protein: CASGLGHSSTGELFF. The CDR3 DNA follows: TGTGCCAGCGGACTGGGACATTCGAGCACCGGGGAGCTGTTTTTT.

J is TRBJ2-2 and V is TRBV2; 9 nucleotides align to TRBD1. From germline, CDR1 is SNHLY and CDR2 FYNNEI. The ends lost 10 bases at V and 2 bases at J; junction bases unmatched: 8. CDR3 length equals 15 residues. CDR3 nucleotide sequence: TGTGCCACCTCTTTGGGACAGGGAAACACCGGGGAGCTGTTTTTT. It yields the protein CATSLGQGNTGELFF.

The CDR3 loop is CASSLSTGNYGYTF. CDR3 DNA: TGTGCCAGCAGCTTATCGACAGGGAACTATGGCTACACCTTC. The chain is built from TRBV7-9 and TRBJ1-2; 7 positions match TRBD1. CDR1 is SEHNR, CDR2 FQNEAQ, per germline (reference sequence). After removal of 2 bases from V and 2 bases from J, the junction contained 2 bases not matched to a gene. There are 14 residues in the CDR3.